What follows are 32 T cell receptor beta chains derived from one specimen sequenced in a study of blood T cell repertoires in COVID-19. Sequenced by immunoSEQ multiplex PCR; TCRdb stores in-frame clones only, minus some. The sample records 40,000 to 50,000 clones, around 90% being singletons. The specimen was peripheral blood. The receptors stem from a human donor in a cohort sampled during active COVID-19.

The V gene is TRBV6-1, the J gene TRBJ2-7; TRBD2 might be the D (5 bases). Trimming left V 1 base short and J 2 bases short, with 12 bases between. Germline CDR1 reads MNHNS; CDR2 reads SASEGT. The CDR3 runs to 15 residues. In DNA form, the CDR3 reads TGTGCCAGCAGTGAAGGGGAAAGCGGTGCCTACGAGCAGTACGTC. Amino acids: CASSEGESGAYEQYV.

The chain joins TRBV3-1 (or the pseudogene TRBV3-2) to TRBJ2-7; TRBD2 is a possible D gene (5 bases). V gave up 3 bases and J gave up 3 bases, with 6 bases separating them. The CDR3 is 12 amino acids. In germline, CDR1 is LGHDT, CDR2 YNNKEL (reference sequence). CDR3 protein: CASSHGIYEQYF. The DNA for the CDR3 is TGTGCCAGCAGCCACGGGATCTACGAGCAGTACTTC.

V and J are TRBV18 and TRBJ1-3, with D hard to call. The CDR3 is 15 amino acids. Germline V gene data show CDR1 as KGHSH and CDR2 as LQKENI. V lost 1 base and J lost 3, with 10 bases in between. The CDR3 DNA is TGTGCCAGCTCACCACGGCCCGACATTGGAAACACCATATATTTT. Translating gives CASSPRPDIGNTIYF.

The chain recombines TRBV18 with TRBJ1-4; 8 bases map to TRBD1. The germline V gene has CDR1 KGHSH and CDR2 LQKENI. The ends lost 5 bases at V and 10 bases at J; junction bases unmatched: 6. The CDR3 totals 13 residues. The CDR3 DNA sequence: TGTGCCAGCTCATCCGACAGGGGCGGAAAACTGTTTTTT. Encoded protein: CASSSDRGGKLFF.

The CDR3 bases are TGTGCCAGCAGCCAAGACAGGGACTACGAGCAGTACTTC. It is translated as CASSQDRDYEQYF. This chain uses TRBV11-2 with TRBJ2-7; 7 bases match TRBD1. J was trimmed by 3 bases and V by 5 bases; bases with no gene match: 4. This CDR3 region has 13 residues. CDR1 SGHAT and CDR2 FQNNGV come from the germline V gene.

This sequence joins TRBV9 and TRBJ2-7, with D perhaps matching TRBD1 (6 bases). Germline loops: CDR1 SGDLS, CDR2 YYNGEE. The CDR3 spans 15 residues. The germline V and J ends were trimmed by 4 bases and 6 bases, with 20 bases remaining between them. Here the CDR3 DNA reads TGTGCCAGCAGCCCCCCTCACACAGGGAAGCCCGAGCAGTACGTC. This translates into CASSPPHTGKPEQYV.

The rearrangement joins TRBV10-3 to TRBJ1-2, with D perhaps matching TRBD1 (5 bases). CDR3 size: 15 residues. Trimming took 5 bases from V and 3 from J, leaving 16 bases between them. The V gene's germline CDR1 is ENHRY and CDR2 SYGVKD. The DNA for the CDR3 is TGTGCCATCAGTTATAGAGACAGCCCAGACTATGGCTACACCTTC. This translates into CAISYRDSPDYGYTF.

This chain joins TRBV30 and TRBJ1-6; the D gene is possibly TRBD1 (5 bases). V lost 4 bases to trimming and J lost 6 bases, with 13 bases between them. The germline CDR1 and CDR2 sequences are GTSNPN and SVGIG (reference sequence). The CDR3 covers 14 residues. CDR3 coding DNA: TGTGCCTGGATGGTCGGGGGTCTTAATTCACCCCTCCACTTT. This gives the protein CAWMVGGLNSPLHF. Together with reference TRBV30 and TRBJ1-6, the CDR3 gives the full variable domain: SQTIHQWPATLVQPVGSPLSLECTVEGTSNPNLYWYRQAAGRGLQLLFYSVGIGQISSEVPQNLSASRPQDRQFILSSKKLLLSDSGFYLCAWMVGGLNSPLHFGNGTRLTVT.

The J gene is TRBJ2-7, the V gene TRBV30, with 9 nucleotides matching TRBD2. This CDR3 spans 14 amino acids. The germline V gene has CDR1 GTSNPN and CDR2 SVGIG (reference sequence). V lost 2 bases, J lost 1 base, and 3 bases stayed unmatched. The CDR3 loop is CAWSSGRLSYEQYF. In nucleotides, the CDR3 is TGTGCCTGGAGTAGCGGGAGGCTTTCCTACGAGCAGTACTTC.

This rearrangement joins TRBV6-6 to TRBJ2-7; D possibly corresponds to TRBD2 (6 bases). The germline CDR1 and CDR2 sequences are MNHNY and SVGAGI (reference sequence). V was shortened by 4 bases and J by 5 bases, with 15 bases between the two germline ends. This CDR3 has 14 amino acids. The CDR3 reads CASSSEQTRNEQYF. Written as DNA, the CDR3 is TGTGCCAGCAGTTCCGAACAGACTAGGAACGAGCAGTACTTC.

The chain carries TRBV19 and TRBJ2-6; D not resolved. Trimming took off 6 bases at V and 4 bases at J, with 7 bases between the two ends. The length of the CDR3 is 13 residues. Germline V gene lookup returns CDR1 LNHDA and CDR2 SQIVND (reference sequence). The CDR3 sequence: CASRSQGANVLTF. CDR3 coding DNA: TGTGCCAGTAGGTCCCAGGGGGCCAACGTCCTGACTTTC.

This clone occurred a few times. The rearrangement uses TRBV25-1 and TRBJ2-4; tentative D call: TRBD2 (6 bases). The CDR3 consists of 14 residues. Germline assignment: CDR1 MGHDK and CDR2 SYGVNS. V dropped 8 bases and J dropped 5 bases, with 16 bases sitting between them. This chain's CDR3 is CASGAAGSQNIQYF. In DNA, the CDR3 is TGTGCCAGCGGCGCGGCGGGGTCTCAAAACATTCAGTACTTC.

The chain joins TRBV10-3 to TRBJ1-1; 9 bases are a match to TRBD1. The CDR3 runs 15 residues. From germline, CDR1 is ENHRY and CDR2 SYGVKD. After removal of 2 bases from V and 1 base from J, the junction contained 2 bases not matched to a gene. The CDR3 loop reads CAISEPGQGNTEAFF. As DNA, the CDR3 is TGTGCCATCAGTGAGCCGGGACAGGGGAACACTGAAGCTTTCTTT.

This clone has only one observation. The V and J genes are TRBV6-5 and TRBJ2-7; perhaps TRBD1 as D (6 bases). The germline V gene encodes CDR1 MNHEY and CDR2 SVGAGI. The germline V and J ends were trimmed by 4 bases and 3 bases, with 19 bases remaining between them. The CDR3 length is 16 residues. CDR3 region: CASSSTSLGANYEQYF. The DNA for the CDR3 is TGTGCCAGCAGTTCCACGTCCTTGGGGGCAAACTACGAGCAGTACTTC.

The rearrangement links TRBV12-5 to TRBJ2-1, with 12 positions matching TRBD2. The V segment lost 1 base and the J segment 6 bases; nucleotides outside the gene matches: 1. Germline assignment: CDR1 LGHNT and CDR2 FRNRAP. The CDR3 totals 15 residues. The CDR3 nucleotides read TGTGCTAGTGGTTTGGGGACTAGCGGGACCAATGAGCAGTTCTTC. Amino acid sequence: CASGLGTSGTNEQFF.

A single count supports this clone. V is TRBV11-3 and J is TRBJ1-1; no clear D. V lost 0 bases and J 0 bases, leaving 8 bases between the germline ends. Germline V gene lookup returns CDR1 SGHNT and CDR2 YENEEA. The CDR3 is 15 residues long. CDR3 bases: TGTGCCAGCAGCTTAGATCGAGGCGTGAACACTGAAGCTTTCTTT. This encodes CASSLDRGVNTEAFF. Looking up the rest from reference TRBV11-3 and TRBJ1-1 gives the full variable domain: EAGVVQSPRYKIIEKKQPVAFWCNPISGHNTLYWYLQNLGQGPELLIRYENEEAVDDSQLPKDRFSAERLKGVDSTLKIQPAELGDSAVYLCASSLDRGVNTEAFFGQGTRLTVV.

This chain joins TRBV18 and TRBJ1-1, with 7 bases lining up with TRBD1. There are 14 residues in the CDR3. Germline assignment: CDR1 KGHSH and CDR2 LQKENI. With V trimmed by 5 bases and J by 4 bases, 7 bases remained unmatched. The CDR3 sequence: CASSSDRAGTEAFF. CDR3 bases: TGTGCCAGCTCAAGCGACAGGGCTGGCACTGAAGCTTTCTTT.

This chain joins TRBV4-2 and TRBJ2-5; TRBD2 agrees at 7 bases. This CDR3 is 16 amino acids long. With 0 bases clipped from V and 2 bases from J, the junction kept 6 bases outside the gene matches. Germline V gene data show CDR1 as LGHNA and CDR2 as YNFKEQ. The DNA of the CDR3 is TGTGCCAGCAGCCAAGAATCTGGGGGGGTACAAGAGACCCAGTACTTC. Translation: CASSQESGGVQETQYF.

This chain uses TRBV28 with TRBJ2-5, with 9 bases fitting TRBD2. CDR1 is MDHEN, CDR2 SYDVKM, per germline. V gave up 6 bases and J gave up 1 base; unmatched junction bases: 6. The CDR3 spans 15 residues. CDR3 DNA sequence: TGTGCCAGCAGACCGACTAGCGGACCCCAAGAGACCCAGTACTTC. It encodes CASRPTSGPQETQYF.

V gene TRBV6-4 combines with J gene TRBJ1-2; weak D call: TRBD1 (5 bases). V lost 1 base and J lost 4, with 10 bases in between. The CDR3 sequence is 14 residues long. CDR1 and CDR2 (germline): MRHNA, SNTAGT. CDR3 nucleotides: TGTGCCAGCAGTGACTTGGACATCCTCTATGGCTACACCTTC. As protein: CASSDLDILYGYTF.

The gene calls are TRBV7-9 and TRBJ2-3; the D is unclear. V was shortened by 1 base and J by 6 bases, with 5 bases between the two germline ends. The CDR3 covers 12 residues. The germline V gene has CDR1 SEHNR and CDR2 FQNEAQ (reference sequence). The CDR3 loop is CASSLVGDTQYF. Written as DNA, the CDR3 is TGTGCCAGCAGCTTAGTCGGGGATACGCAGTATTTT.

V is TRBV10-1 and J is TRBJ2-2; TRBD1 might be the D (5 bases). This CDR3 is 13 amino acids long. Germline CDR1 and CDR2: WNHNN and SYGVQD (reference sequence). V lost 3 bases to trimming and J lost 3 bases, with 5 bases between them. CDR3 amino acids: CASSDRDTGELFF. In nucleotides, the CDR3 is TGCGCCAGCAGTGACAGGGACACCGGGGAGCTGTTTTTT.

The chain employs TRBV18 and TRBJ2-1; possibly TRBD2 for D (6 bases). The CDR3 is 14 amino acids. CDR1 KGHSH and CDR2 LQKENI come from the germline V gene. Trimming stripped 5 bases from V and 4 bases from J, with 12 bases between. CDR3 DNA sequence: TGTGCCAGCTCAGCAAATAGCGGTTACAATGAGCAGTTCTTC. Its protein is CASSANSGYNEQFF.

V and J are TRBV11-3 and TRBJ1-2; D is uncertain. With 3 bases removed from V and 4 bases from J, the gap between germline ends came to 9 bases. CDR1 and CDR2 (germline): SGHNT, YENEEA. The CDR3 is 13 amino acids. DNA of the CDR3: TGTGCCAGCAGCTTTTCGGTTAGCTATGGCTACACCTTC. Protein: CASSFSVSYGYTF.

This chain uses TRBV7-2 with TRBJ1-3; D is uncertain. The CDR3 consists of 11 residues. Germline V gene data show CDR1 as SGHTA and CDR2 as FQGNSA. Trimming removed 2 bases from V and 9 bases from J, with 5 bases in between. The CDR3 is CASSLSSTIYF. In nucleotides, the CDR3 is TGTGCCAGCAGCTTATCCTCCACCATATATTTT. The full variable domain, in which reference TRBV7-2 and TRBJ1-3 provide the parts outside the CDR3, is GAGVSQSPSNKVTEKGKDVELRCDPISGHTALYWYRQSLGQGLEFLIYFQGNSAPDKSGLPSDRFSAERTGGSVSTLTIQRTQQEDSAVYLCASSLSSTIYFGEGSWLTVV.

The V call is TRBV18, the J call TRBJ1-3, with 10 bases aligning to TRBD1. The CDR3 runs to 15 residues. CDR1 and CDR2 (germline): KGHSH, LQKENI. V dropped 3 bases and J dropped 2; count of bases not matched to a gene: 1. CDR3 loop: CASSPGQGAGNTIYF. DNA for the CDR3: TGTGCCAGCTCACCCGGACAGGGGGCTGGAAACACCATATATTTT.

This clone was observed a few times. The rearrangement uses TRBV9 and TRBJ1-2; D is possibly TRBD1 (6 bases). The V gene lost 4 bases and the J gene lost 4 bases, with 14 bases spanning the gap. Germline V CDR1 and CDR2: SGDLS, YYNGEE. The CDR3 sequence is 14 residues long. The CDR3 loop is CASSPRVGAYGYTF. CDR3 in DNA: TGTGCCAGCAGCCCTAGAGTGGGGGCCTATGGCTACACCTTC.

The count of this clone is one. In DNA, the CDR3 is TGTGCCAGCAGGGCAGCCTACGAGCAGTACGTC. Amino acids: CASRAAYEQYV. The chain has TRBV6-5 and TRBJ2-7; D unclear. Germline values: CDR1 MNHEY, CDR2 SVGAGI. The V gene lost 6 bases and the J gene lost 2 bases, with 5 bases spanning the gap. The CDR3 sequence is 11 residues long.

This chain uses TRBV2 with TRBJ1-5; 9 nucleotides agree with TRBD1. Germline trimming cut 6 bases from V and 6 bases from J; bases unmatched to any gene: 6. The V gene's germline CDR1 is SNHLY and CDR2 FYNNEI. This CDR3 is 14 amino acids long. DNA for the CDR3: TGTGCCAGCAGAGAGGACAGGGGAGTTCAGCCCCAGCATTTT. Translating it yields CASREDRGVQPQHF.

The chain has TRBV5-1 and TRBJ2-7; 7 bases align to TRBD1. V was pared by 4 bases and J by 5 bases, with 15 bases of the junction left unmatched. Germline V gene lookup returns CDR1 SGHRS and CDR2 YFSETQ. The CDR3 consists of 16 residues. CDR3 region: CASSRDGQEPSHEQYF. CDR3 nucleotide sequence: TGCGCCAGCAGCCGTGACGGACAGGAACCGTCCCACGAGCAGTACTTC.

The chain joins TRBV6-1 to TRBJ2-7; 12 positions agree with TRBD2. The germline V gene has CDR1 MNHNS and CDR2 SASEGT. This CDR3 comprises 16 residues. The ends lost 1 base at V and 4 bases at J; junction bases unmatched: 5. CDR3 coding DNA: TGTGCCAGCAGTGAAGACGGGACTAGCGGGTGGTACGAGCAGTACTTC. Translation: CASSEDGTSGWYEQYF.

This sequence joins TRBV30 and TRBJ2-7; D may be TRBD2 (6 bases). The germline V gene encodes CDR1 GTSNPN and CDR2 SVGIG (reference sequence). With 1 base removed from V and 4 bases from J, the gap between germline ends came to 11 bases. This CDR3 has 13 residues. Here the CDR3 reads CAWSGALAYEQYF. The DNA for the CDR3 is TGTGCCTGGAGTGGAGCGCTAGCGTACGAGCAGTACTTC.